This TCR beta chain was captured in a study of blood T cells in healthy people across ages. Across the study: Capturing about one barcoded beta molecule per two T cells was achieved by template switching.

The authors ran a second PCR of about 7 to 11 cycles using a sample-barcoded 5' primer and a J-beta primer mix. MiXCR was run by TCRdb on the 5' RACE reads, yielding one entry per CDR3 protein. The profile shows 790,000 or so distinct CDR3 sequences, about 61% of them singletons. Trimming cost V 6 bases and J 5 bases; bases outside gene matches: 18. The CDR3 length is 17 residues. This clonotype appeared a few times. This sequence joins TRBV12-3 or TRBV12-4 and TRBJ2-5; 7 bases line up with TRBD2. The receptor was isolated from a man in his forties or fifties in good health. The specimen was blood. The CDR3 DNA reads as TGTGCCAGCAGCGCCCACGGTGTTTGGGCGGGGGTTGAGACCCAGTACTTC. It codes for CASSAHGVWAGVETQYF.